Listed below are T cell receptor beta chains from one sample, sequenced in a study of sequential checkpoint blockade in melanoma. Sequenced by immunoSEQ multiplex PCR; TCRdb stores in-frame clones only, minus some. The sample has some 10,000 clones, around 75% seen once. The sequences come from CD8+ T cells sorted from blood (inferred from file names), collected from a patient given nivolumab and ipilimumab in sequence. Every receptor here comes from a human donor with melanoma. Both conserved end residues are trimmed from each CDR3.

v_call	j_call	cdr3_aa
TRBV15	TRBJ1-1	ATSRSYTEAF
TRBV5-8	TRBJ2-1	ASSLGDSHYNEQF
TRBV19	TRBJ1-2	ASNSPWTGYGYT
TRBV27	TRBJ2-1	ASSLGTSGYNEQF
TRBV9	TRBJ2-1	ASSVEAGYNEQF
TRBV27	TRBJ2-7	ASSPLSTGGTYEQY
TRBV6-5	TRBJ2-7	ASSYSVTGRFHEQY
TRBV7-7	TRBJ2-1	ASSLTTGREQF
TRBV14	TRBJ2-1	ASSPDSSYNEQF
TRBV9	TRBJ2-7	ASSGPGSSYEQY
TRBV5-4	TRBJ2-5	ASTDRVDRETQY
TRBV9	TRBJ1-2	ASSVGWAGPSHYGYT
TRBV25-1	TRBJ2-5	ASSETGQQETQY
TRBV6-4	TRBJ2-1	ASTPSGTGGTEQF
TRBV2	TRBJ2-7	ASAIYSGRLYEQY
TRBV13	TRBJ2-5	ASSLGGDETQY
TRBV6-6	TRBJ2-7	ASFSGTSVSYEQY
TRBV15	TRBJ2-7	ATSRGGTGGPMQY
TRBV19	TRBJ2-7	ASSSRDLGRGEQY
TRBV28	TRBJ1-4	ASSLLDRDEKLF
TRBV4-1	TRBJ2-5	ASSQGLGKGETQY
TRBV7-5	TRBJ2-7	ARSLERGAYEQY
TRBV5-4	TRBJ1-6	ASSHRGSPLH
TRBV6-6	TRBJ1-2	ASRTGGDGYT
TRBV27	TRBJ2-7	ASSFLGLDEQY
TRBV9	TRBJ2-5	ASSVAGGGIQETQY
TRBV6-1	TRBJ2-7	ASLGQGLPNEQY
TRBV29-1	TRBJ2-3	SVEGAALAGADTQY
TRBV2	TRBJ2-7	ASSAAPSENSYEQY
TRBV5-6	TRBJ1-5	ASSENSGGSNQPQH
TRBV15	.	ATSKSQGEGEQY
TRBV6-4	TRBJ2-3	ASSRGSTDTQY
TRBV15	TRBJ2-1	ATSSPAGEENEQF
TRBV29-1	TRBJ1-1	SGDQGAINTEAF
TRBV5-1	TRBJ1-1	ASSSPGFQAF
TRBV27	TRBJ1-1	ASSVTGLGNTEAF
TRBV27	TRBJ1-2	ASSLQQGYGYT
TRBV2	TRBJ1-5	ASRRGRNSNQPQH
TRBV7-9	TRBJ1-1	ASSLGDSRLNTEAF
TRBV7-6	TRBJ2-7	ASSSYAGTVSYEQY
TRBV10-3	TRBJ2-7	AISEGLVYEQY
TRBV28	TRBJ1-6	ASSGTGGGRSPLH
TRBV2	TRBJ2-3	ASGGARTDTQY
TRBV7-8	TRBJ2-5	ASSLASQGRYEETQY
TRBV5-1	TRBJ2-7	ASSVRDRAYEQY
TRBV7-9	TRBJ2-6	ASGTGGRTGANVLT
TRBV4-2	TRBJ2-5	ASSRGTGFQETQY
TRBV10-2	TRBJ2-2	ASSETGQGNPGELF
TRBV9	TRBJ2-1	ASSSSGGTYNEQF
TRBV5-6	TRBJ1-1	ASSWGQGEAF
TRBV15	TRBJ1-3	ATSRAAWRSSGNTIY
TRBV6-5	TRBJ1-1	ASSYSNVGRGTEAF
TRBV4-1	TRBJ2-1	ASSQDMADVYNEQF